Below are 21 T cell receptor beta chains sequenced from a single sample in a study of cytomegalovirus exposure and HLA in healthy donors. Amplification used 60 Vbeta primers and 13 Jbeta primers. Sequencing used immunoSEQ multiplex PCR; TCRdb keeps in-frame clones, though not all of them. The table lists some 170,000 clones, 75% to 85% of them singletons. Specimen: PBMCs. All receptors come from a woman under 30 in good health and CMV-seropositive.

This sequence joins TRBV10-1 and TRBJ2-2; tentatively, D is TRBD2 (5 bases). Germline lookup yields CDR1 WNHNN and CDR2 SYGVQD (reference sequence). Trimming took off 3 bases at V and 7 bases at J, with 12 bases between the two ends. This CDR3 has 14 residues. The chain's CDR3 is CASSEGRRDGELFF. The CDR3 DNA reads as TGCGCCAGCAGTGAAGGCAGACGGGACGGGGAGCTGTTTTTT.

V is TRBV6-1 and J is TRBJ2-5; 13 bases agree with TRBD2. The CDR3 is 14 amino acids. CDR1 and CDR2 (germline): MNHNS, SASEGT. V gave up 4 bases and J gave up 7 bases; unmatched junction bases: 3. The DNA for the CDR3 is TGTGCCAGCAGTGGAACTAGCGGGGGGGGGACCCAGTACTTC. This translates into CASSGTSGGGTQYF.

This sequence joins TRBV19 and TRBJ2-2, with 15 bases fitting TRBD2. The CDR3 spans 16 residues. Looked up from germline, CDR1 is LNHDA and CDR2 is SQIVND (reference sequence). Trimming cost V 6 bases and J 5 bases; bases outside gene matches: 4. As DNA, the CDR3 is TGTGCCAGTAGCCTGGGACTAGCGGGGGGAACCGGGGAGCTGTTTTTT. Protein sequence: CASSLGLAGGTGELFF.

V usage is TRBV6-1 and J usage is TRBJ1-1; D possibly corresponds to TRBD1 (5 bases). V was cut by 2 bases and J by 4 bases, with 14 bases left in between. Looked up from germline, CDR1 is MNHNS and CDR2 is SASEGT. The CDR3 consists of 15 residues. The CDR3 DNA reads as TGTGCCAGCAGTGAATCAGGGATGGGTATCACTGAAGCTTTCTTT. Its translation: CASSESGMGITEAFF.

The chain links TRBV7-9 to TRBJ1-3; 7 nucleotides line up with TRBD1. The CDR3 length is 14 residues. J lost 2 bases, V lost 5 bases, and 3 bases had no gene match. Germline V gene lookup returns CDR1 SEHNR and CDR2 FQNEAQ (reference sequence). The CDR3 reads CASSTGVPGNTIYF. CDR3 sequence (DNA): TGTGCCAGCAGCACAGGGGTCCCTGGAAACACCATATATTTT. The full variable domain, its missing parts supplied by reference TRBV7-9 and TRBJ1-3, is DTGVSQNPRHKITKRGQNVTFRCDPISEHNRLYWYRQTLGQGPEFLTYFQNEAQLEKSRLLSDRFSAERPKGSFSTLEIQRTEQGDSAMYLCASSTGVPGNTIYFGEGSWLTVV.

V and J are TRBV5-1 and TRBJ2-5, with a tentative D call TRBD2 (6 bases). The V end was cut by 4 bases, the J end by 5 bases, with 12 bases between. The CDR3 sequence is 13 residues long. Looked up from germline, CDR1 is SGHRS and CDR2 is YFSETQ. The CDR3 DNA sequence: TGCGCCAGCAGCGGAGGGGTGGGGGAGACCCAGTACTTC. This translates into CASSGGVGETQYF. The variable domain in full, completed from reference TRBV5-1 and TRBJ2-5, reads KAGVTQTPRYLIKTRGQQVTLSCSPISGHRSVSWYQQTPGQGLQFLFEYFSETQRNKGNFPGRFSGRQFSNSRSEMNVSTLELGDSALYLCASSGGVGETQYFGPGTRLLVL.

The gene calls are TRBV7-2 and TRBJ1-1; D is undetermined. V was trimmed by 6 bases and J by 0 bases, leaving 20 bases between them. There are 17 residues in the CDR3. The germline V gene encodes CDR1 SGHTA and CDR2 FQGNSA. CDR3 DNA: TGTGCCAGCAGAACGACCCCCGGGTTGGTAGTGAACACTGAAGCTTTCTTT. It encodes CASRTTPGLVVNTEAFF.

This chain uses TRBV4-1 with TRBJ2-7, with 7 bases aligning to TRBD1. This CDR3 has 15 residues. J gave up 1 base and V 2 bases, and 5 bases lay outside the gene matches. CDR1 is MGHRA and CDR2 is YSYEKL in the germline V gene. The CDR3 DNA sequence: TGCGCCAGCAGCCAACCCAGACAGGGTTCCTACGAGCAGTACTTC. It yields the protein CASSQPRQGSYEQYF.

J is TRBJ1-4 and V is TRBV29-1; 7 bases align to TRBD1. This CDR3 is 12 amino acids long. The ends lost 7 bases at V and 8 bases at J; junction bases unmatched: 7. Germline V gene data show CDR1 as SQVTM and CDR2 as ANQGSEA. CDR3 sequence reads: CSAHRGDEKLFF. The CDR3 DNA is TGCAGCGCACACAGGGGAGACGAAAAACTGTTTTTT.

The rearrangement uses TRBV18 and TRBJ2-5, with 8 bases fitting TRBD1. Germline trimming cut 0 bases from V and 5 bases from J; bases unmatched to any gene: 5. The CDR3 is 15 amino acids. The germline CDR1 and CDR2 sequences are KGHSH and LQKENI. CDR3 DNA: TGTGCCAGCTCACCACCTCAGGGGGCTGGGGAGACCCAGTACTTC. Protein: CASSPPQGAGETQYF.

This clone has just one count. The chain employs TRBV27 and TRBJ2-3; TRBD1 matches 7 bases. After removal of 3 bases from V and 3 bases from J, the junction contained 3 bases not matched to a gene. The germline V gene has CDR1 MNHEY and CDR2 SMNVEV (reference sequence). The CDR3 spans 14 residues. The CDR3: CASSLWTGTDTQYF. For the CDR3, the DNA is TGTGCCAGCAGTTTGTGGACAGGAACAGATACGCAGTATTTT.

The chain links TRBV27 to TRBJ2-7, with TRBD1 matching over 9 bases. V gave up 4 bases and J gave up 6 bases; unmatched junction bases: 7. In germline, CDR1 is MNHEY, CDR2 SMNVEV (reference sequence). The CDR3 sequence is 14 residues long. The CDR3 region is CASSSRNRGREQYF. DNA of the CDR3: TGTGCCAGCAGTTCGAGAAACAGGGGGCGCGAGCAGTACTTC.

V gene TRBV7-3 combines with J gene TRBJ1-1; D remains unclear. V shed 1 base and J shed 4 bases, with 7 bases lying between them. The length of the CDR3 is 13 residues. Germline V gene sequence: CDR1 SGHTA, CDR2 FQGTGA. The CDR3 here is CASSLSLGTEAFF. The CDR3 bases are TGTGCCAGCAGCTTAAGTCTCGGCACTGAAGCTTTCTTT.

This clone has more than one count but fewer than ten. The genes are TRBV6-1 and TRBJ2-1; D is unresolved. The CDR3 extends over 14 amino acids. From germline, CDR1 is MNHNS and CDR2 SASEGT. Trimming pared 8 bases from V and 0 bases from J, leaving 11 bases between. CDR3 sequence (DNA): TGTGCCAGCGCTCCGGGTAGCTCCTACAATGAGCAGTTCTTC. It is translated as CASAPGSSYNEQFF.

The chain couples TRBV6-1 to TRBJ1-5; D gene ambiguous. V dropped 2 bases and J dropped 5 bases, with 16 bases sitting between them. The CDR3 extends over 16 amino acids. CDR1 and CDR2 from the germline V gene are MNHNS and SASEGT. DNA for the CDR3: TGTGCCAGCAGTGAATCTTTATCCATGAGCTATCAGCCCCAGCATTTT. This codes for CASSESLSMSYQPQHF.

J is TRBJ1-2 and V is TRBV11-2, with D possibly TRBD1 on 5 matching bases. Germline V CDR1 and CDR2: SGHAT, FQNNGV. V was pared by 3 bases and J by 0 bases, with 17 bases between. This CDR3 is 17 amino acids long. Written as DNA, the CDR3 is TGTGCCAGCAGCTTTTACAGGAGCCAGAACACTAACTATGGCTACACCTTC. Its protein product is CASSFYRSQNTNYGYTF.

The gene calls are TRBV6-4 and TRBJ1-4, with 9 nucleotides matching TRBD1. Germline V gives CDR1 MRHNA, CDR2 SNTAGT. The length of the CDR3 is 15 residues. With V trimmed by 6 bases and J by 10 bases, 12 bases remained unmatched. The CDR3 loop is CASRIDRGLDGKLFF. The CDR3 region has the DNA TGTGCCAGCAGGATTGACAGGGGGTTGGATGGAAAACTGTTTTTT.

This sequence joins TRBV7-6 and TRBJ2-5; perhaps TRBD1 as D (7 bases). CDR3 length: 14 residues. V shed 7 bases and J shed 2 bases, with 14 bases lying between them. Germline V lookup: CDR1 SGHVS, CDR2 FNYEAQ. The CDR3 coding sequence is TGTGCCAGCAAGAGGGGGCGGGAACAAGAGACCCAGTACTTC. It codes for CASKRGREQETQYF.

This clone was seen more than once but under ten times. This chain links TRBV19 with TRBJ1-6, with 7 bases matching TRBD1. The J segment lost 4 bases and the V segment lost 5 bases, leaving 8 bases of the junction unmatched. The CDR3 contains 16 residues. Germline CDR1 and CDR2: LNHDA and SQIVND (reference sequence). The CDR3 here is CASSPSTGSYNSPLHF. CDR3 DNA: TGTGCCAGTAGTCCCTCGACAGGGAGTTATAATTCACCCCTCCACTTT.

The V gene is TRBV2, the J gene TRBJ1-2; the match to TRBD1 covers 8 bases. There are 13 residues in the CDR3. Looked up from germline, CDR1 is SNHLY and CDR2 is FYNNEI. The CDR3 nucleotides are TGTTTGAAGGGGGGACAGGCGTTCTATGGCTACACCTTC. It translates to CLKGGQAFYGYTF.

This clone was recorded only once. The chain couples TRBV12-2 to TRBJ2-3; the DNA was not used to check the table's D call, TRBD2. TRBV12-2 is given as a pseudogene. The CDR3 spans 17 residues. The CDR3 region has the DNA TGTGCAAGTCGCTTAGGAAAGCGGGGGGGAAATCTAAATACGCAGTATTTT. As protein: CASRLGKRGGNLNTQYF.